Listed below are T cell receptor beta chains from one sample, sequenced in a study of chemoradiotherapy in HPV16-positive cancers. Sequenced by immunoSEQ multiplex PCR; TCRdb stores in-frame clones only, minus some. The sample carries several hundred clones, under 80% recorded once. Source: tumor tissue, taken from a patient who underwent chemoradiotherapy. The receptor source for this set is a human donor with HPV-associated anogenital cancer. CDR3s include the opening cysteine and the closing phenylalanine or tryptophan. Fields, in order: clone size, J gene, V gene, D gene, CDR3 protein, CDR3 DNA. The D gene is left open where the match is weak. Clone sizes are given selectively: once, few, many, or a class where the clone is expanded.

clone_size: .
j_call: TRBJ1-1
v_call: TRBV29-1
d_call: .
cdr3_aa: CSVGGRNTEAFF
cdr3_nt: TGCAGCGTTGGGGGCAGAAACACTGAAGCTTTCTTT

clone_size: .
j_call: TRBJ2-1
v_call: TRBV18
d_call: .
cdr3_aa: CASSPGINYNEQFF
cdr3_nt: TGTGCCAGCTCACCAGGTATCAACTACAATGAGCAGTTCTTC

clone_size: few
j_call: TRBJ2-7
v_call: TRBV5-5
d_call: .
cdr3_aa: CASSLEGNYEQYF
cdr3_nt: TGTGCCAGCAGCTTGGAAGGGAACTACGAGCAGTACTTC

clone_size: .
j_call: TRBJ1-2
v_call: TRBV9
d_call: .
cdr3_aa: CASSTDFSGYTF
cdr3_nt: TGTGCCAGCAGCACGGACTTTAGTGGCTACACCTTC

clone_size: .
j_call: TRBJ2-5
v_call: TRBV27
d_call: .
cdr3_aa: CASGRYQETQYF
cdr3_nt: TGTGCCAGCGGAAGATACCAAGAGACCCAGTACTTC

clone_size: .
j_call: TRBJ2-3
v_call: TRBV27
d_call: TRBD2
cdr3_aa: CASSLRPSGGRDTQYF
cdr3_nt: TGTGCCAGCAGTTTACGCCCTAGCGGGGGACGAGATACGCAGTATTTT

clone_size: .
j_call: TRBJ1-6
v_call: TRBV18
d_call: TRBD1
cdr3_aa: CASSPGQGNSPLHF
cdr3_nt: TGTGCCAGCTCCCCGGGACAGGGGAATTCACCCCTCCACTTT

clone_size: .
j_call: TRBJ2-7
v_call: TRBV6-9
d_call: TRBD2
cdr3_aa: CASSYGGAGYEQYF
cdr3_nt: TGTGCCAGCAGTTACGGGGGGGCCGGGTACGAGCAGTACTTC

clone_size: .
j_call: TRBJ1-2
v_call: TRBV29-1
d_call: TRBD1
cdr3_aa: CSVGDSGYTF
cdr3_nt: TGCAGCGTCGGGGACAGTGGATACACCTTC

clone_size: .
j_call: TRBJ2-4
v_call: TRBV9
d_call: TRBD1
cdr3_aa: CASSVGLGTGGSKNIQYF
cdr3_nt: TGTGCCAGCAGCGTAGGATTGGGGACAGGGGGCTCCAAAAACATTCAGTACTTC

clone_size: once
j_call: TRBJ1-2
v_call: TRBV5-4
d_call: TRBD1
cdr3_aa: CASSFRRGNYGYTF
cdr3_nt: TGTGCCAGCAGCTTTCGCAGGGGGAACTATGGCTACACCTTC

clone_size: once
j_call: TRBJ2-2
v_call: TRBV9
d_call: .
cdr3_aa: CASSVVGAGANTGELFF
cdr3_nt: TGTGCCAGCAGCGTAGTTGGGGCAGGGGCGAACACCGGGGAGCTGTTTTTT

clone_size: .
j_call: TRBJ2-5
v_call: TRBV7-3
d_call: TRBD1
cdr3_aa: CASSPGQGAGETQYF
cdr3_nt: TGTGCCAGCAGCCCCGGACAGGGGGCTGGAGAGACCCAGTACTTC

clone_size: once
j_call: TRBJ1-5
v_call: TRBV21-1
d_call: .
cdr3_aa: CASSSGTSNNQPQHF
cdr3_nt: TGTGCCAGCAGCTCTGGGACCTCCAACAATCAGCCCCAGCATTTT

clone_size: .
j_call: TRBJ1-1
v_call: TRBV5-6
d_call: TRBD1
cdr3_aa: CASSSETGGQGNTEAFF
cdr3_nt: TGTGCCAGCAGCTCAGAGACAGGGGGTCAGGGGAACACTGAAGCTTTCTTT

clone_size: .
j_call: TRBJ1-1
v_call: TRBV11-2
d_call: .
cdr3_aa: CASSLGTLRNTEAFF
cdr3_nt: TGTGCCAGCAGCCTAGGGACACTGCGGAACACTGAAGCTTTCTTT

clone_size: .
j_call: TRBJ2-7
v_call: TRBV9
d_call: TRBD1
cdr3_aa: CASSVTGTVPFYEQYF
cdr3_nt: TGTGCCAGCAGCGTAACCGGGACAGTTCCTTTCTACGAGCAGTACTTC

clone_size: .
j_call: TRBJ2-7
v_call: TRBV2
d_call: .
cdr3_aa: CASRPGSSYEQYF
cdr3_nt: TGTGCCAGCAGACCCGGGAGCTCCTACGAGCAGTACTTC

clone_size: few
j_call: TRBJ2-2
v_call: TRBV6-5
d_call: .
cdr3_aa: CASSYPQDGNTGELFF
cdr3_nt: TGTGCCAGCAGTTACCCCCAGGACGGTAACACCGGGGAGCTGTTTTTT

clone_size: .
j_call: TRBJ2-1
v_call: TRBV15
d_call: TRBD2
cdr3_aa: CATSRDGSGGGNEQFF
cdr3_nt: TGTGCCACCAGCAGAGATGGCAGCGGGGGGGGCAATGAGCAGTTCTTC

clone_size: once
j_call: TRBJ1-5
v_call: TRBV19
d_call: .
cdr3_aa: CASKTANSNQPQHF
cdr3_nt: TGTGCCAGCAAGACGGCGAATAGCAATCAGCCCCAGCATTTT

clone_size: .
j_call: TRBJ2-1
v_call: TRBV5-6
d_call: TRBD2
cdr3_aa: CASSVAGLADRTSYNEQFF
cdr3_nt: TGTGCCAGCAGCGTAGCGGGACTAGCGGACCGTACATCCTACAATGAGCAGTTCTTC

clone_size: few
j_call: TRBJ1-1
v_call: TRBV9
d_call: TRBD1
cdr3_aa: CASSVGTGSNTEAFF
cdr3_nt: TGTGCCAGCAGCGTGGGGACAGGGAGTAACACTGAAGCTTTCTTT

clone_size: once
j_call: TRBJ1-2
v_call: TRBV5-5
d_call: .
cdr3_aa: CASSPRGGLVGYGYTF
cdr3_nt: TGTGCCAGCAGCCCGCGAGGGGGTCTGGTTGGCTATGGCTACACCTTC

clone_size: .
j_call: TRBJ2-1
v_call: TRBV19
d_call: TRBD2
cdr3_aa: CASSNGLAGGHEQFF
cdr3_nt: TGTGCCAGTAGTAATGGACTAGCGGGGGGGCATGAGCAGTTCTTC

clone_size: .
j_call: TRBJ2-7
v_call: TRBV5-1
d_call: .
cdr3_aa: CASSQTAGQTYEQYF
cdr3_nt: TGCGCCAGCAGCCAGACGGCCGGACAGACCTACGAGCAGTACTTC

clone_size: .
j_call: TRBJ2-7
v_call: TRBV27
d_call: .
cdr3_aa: CASSIGPRHEQYF
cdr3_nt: TGTGCCAGCTCCATAGGGCCACGACACGAGCAGTACTTC

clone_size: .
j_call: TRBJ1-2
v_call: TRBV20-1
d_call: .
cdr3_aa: CSVYNNYGYTF
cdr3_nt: TGCAGTGTTTACAATAACTATGGCTACACCTTC

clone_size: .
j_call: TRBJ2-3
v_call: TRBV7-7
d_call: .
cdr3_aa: CASSLDSGIDTQYF
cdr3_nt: TGTGCCAGCAGCTTAGATTCGGGAATAGATACGCAGTATTTT

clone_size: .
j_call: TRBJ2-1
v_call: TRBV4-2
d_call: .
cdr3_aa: CASSQAEHAEQFF
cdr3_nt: TGTGCCAGCAGCCAAGCCGAGCACGCTGAGCAGTTCTTC

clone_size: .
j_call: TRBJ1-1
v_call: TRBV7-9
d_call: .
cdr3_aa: CASSTEGRITEAFF
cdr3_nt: TGTGCCAGCAGCACGGAGGGGCGGATCACTGAAGCTTTCTTT

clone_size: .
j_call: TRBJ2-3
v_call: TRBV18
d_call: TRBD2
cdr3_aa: CASSLRLAGPTDTQYF
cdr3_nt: TGTGCCAGCTCACTTCGACTAGCGGGTCCAACAGATACGCAGTATTTT

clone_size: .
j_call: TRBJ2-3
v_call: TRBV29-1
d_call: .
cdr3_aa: CSATGHRNTDTQYF
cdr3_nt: TGCAGCGCCACGGGACACCGGAACACAGATACGCAGTATTTT

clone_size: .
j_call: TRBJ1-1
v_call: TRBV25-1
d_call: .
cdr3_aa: CASSESMMGNTEAFF
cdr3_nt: TGTGCCAGCAGTGAGTCCATGATGGGGAACACTGAAGCTTTCTTT

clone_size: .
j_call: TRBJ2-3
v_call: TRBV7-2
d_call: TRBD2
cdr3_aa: CASSLGPSGLSTDTQYF
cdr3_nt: TGTGCCAGCAGCTTAGGCCCTAGCGGGCTTAGCACAGATACGCAGTATTTT

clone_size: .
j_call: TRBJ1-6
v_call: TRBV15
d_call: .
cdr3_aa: CATSSTRTANSPLHF
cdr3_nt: TGTGCCACCAGCTCGACCAGGACGGCGAATTCACCCCTCCACTTT

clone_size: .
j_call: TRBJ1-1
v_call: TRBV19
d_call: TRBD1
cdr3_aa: CASSIAAWTGGKGTEAFF
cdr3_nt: TGTGCCAGTAGTATAGCCGCTTGGACAGGGGGTAAGGGCACTGAAGCTTTCTTT

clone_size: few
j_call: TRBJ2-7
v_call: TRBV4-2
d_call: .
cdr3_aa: CASSQGQEAYEQYF
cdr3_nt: TGTGCCAGCAGCCAAGGGCAGGAAGCCTACGAGCAGTACTTC

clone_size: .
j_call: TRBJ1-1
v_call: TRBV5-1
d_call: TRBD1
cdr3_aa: CASSPSGTGGKRTEAFF
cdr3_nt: TGCGCCAGCAGCCCGAGTGGGACAGGGGGCAAGAGGACTGAAGCTTTCTTT

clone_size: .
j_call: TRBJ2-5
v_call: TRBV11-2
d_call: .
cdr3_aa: CASSLDQVQETQYF
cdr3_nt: TGTGCCAGCAGCTTAGATCAGGTGCAGGAGACCCAGTACTTC

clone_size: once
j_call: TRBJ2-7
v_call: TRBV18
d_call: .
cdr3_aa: CASSPQGGDYEQYF
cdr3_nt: TGTGCCAGCTCACCCCAGGGGGGCGACTACGAGCAGTACTTC

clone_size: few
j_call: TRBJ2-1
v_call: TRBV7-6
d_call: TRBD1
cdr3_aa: CASSQQGMGYNEQFF
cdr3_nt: TGTGCCAGCAGCCAACAGGGGATGGGGTACAATGAGCAGTTCTTC

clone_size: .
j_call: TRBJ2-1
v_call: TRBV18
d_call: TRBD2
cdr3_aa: CASSPRLASGRALRYNEQFF
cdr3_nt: TGTGCCAGCTCACCACGGCTCGCTAGCGGGAGGGCCCTCCGCTACAATGAGCAGTTCTTC

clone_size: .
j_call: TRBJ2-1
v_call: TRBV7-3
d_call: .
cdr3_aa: CASSSNHRGEQFF
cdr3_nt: TGTGCCAGCAGTTCCAATCATCGGGGGGAGCAGTTCTTC

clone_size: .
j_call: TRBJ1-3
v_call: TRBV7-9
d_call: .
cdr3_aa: CASTFSGASGNTIYF
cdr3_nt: TGTGCCAGCACCTTCTCTGGGGCGTCTGGAAACACCATATATTTT

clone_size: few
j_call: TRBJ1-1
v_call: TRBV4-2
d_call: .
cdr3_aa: CASSQVLIPTEAFF
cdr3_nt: TGTGCCAGCAGCCAGGTTCTGATTCCCACTGAAGCTTTCTTT

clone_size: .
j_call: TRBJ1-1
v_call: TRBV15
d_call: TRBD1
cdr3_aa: CATSRGGTGNTEAFF
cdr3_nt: TGTGCCACCAGCAGAGGGGGGACAGGGAACACTGAAGCTTTCTTT

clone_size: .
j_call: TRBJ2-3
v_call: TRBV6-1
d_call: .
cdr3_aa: CASRDFTDTQYF
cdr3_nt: TGTGCCAGCCGGGACTTCACAGATACGCAGTATTTT

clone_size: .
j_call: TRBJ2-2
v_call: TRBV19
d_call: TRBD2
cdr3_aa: CASSTPGLVNTGELFF
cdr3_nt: TGTGCCAGTAGTACCCCAGGACTAGTGAACACCGGGGAGCTGTTTTTT

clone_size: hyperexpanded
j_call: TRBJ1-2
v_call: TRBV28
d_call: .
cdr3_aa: CASSLHDPGAYGYTF
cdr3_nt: TGTGCCAGCAGTCTACACGACCCAGGGGCCTATGGCTACACCTTC

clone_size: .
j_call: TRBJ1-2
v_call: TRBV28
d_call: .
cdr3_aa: CASSLQSYYGYTF
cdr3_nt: TGTGCCAGCAGTTTACAGTCCTACTATGGCTACACCTTC

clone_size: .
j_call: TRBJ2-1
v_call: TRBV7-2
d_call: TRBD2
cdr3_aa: CASSLEILADEQFF
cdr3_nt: TGTGCCAGCAGCTTAGAAATTCTAGCGGATGAGCAGTTCTTC

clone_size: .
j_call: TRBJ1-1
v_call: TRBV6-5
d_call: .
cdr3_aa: CASSYSGGKTEAFF
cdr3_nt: TGTGCCAGCAGTTACTCAGGAGGCAAGACTGAAGCTTTCTTT

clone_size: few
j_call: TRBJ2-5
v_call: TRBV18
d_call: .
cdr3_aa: CASSRSQGNQETQYF
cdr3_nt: TGTGCCAGCTCACGATCGCAGGGGAACCAAGAGACCCAGTACTTC